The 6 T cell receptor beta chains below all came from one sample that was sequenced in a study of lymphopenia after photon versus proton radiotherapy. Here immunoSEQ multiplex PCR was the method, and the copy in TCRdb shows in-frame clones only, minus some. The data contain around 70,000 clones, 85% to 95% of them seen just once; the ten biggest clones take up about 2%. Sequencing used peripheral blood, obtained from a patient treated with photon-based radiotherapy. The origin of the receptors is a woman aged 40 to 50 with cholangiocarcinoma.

The CDR3 DNA follows: TGTGCCAGCTCGAATCCATCGAACGAGCAGTACTTC. Amino acids: CASSNPSNEQYF. The chain is built from TRBV6-5 and TRBJ2-7; no firm D call. V lost 8 bases and J lost 5, with 13 bases in between. CDR3 length: 12 amino acids. Looked up from germline, CDR1 is MNHEY and CDR2 is SVGAGI.

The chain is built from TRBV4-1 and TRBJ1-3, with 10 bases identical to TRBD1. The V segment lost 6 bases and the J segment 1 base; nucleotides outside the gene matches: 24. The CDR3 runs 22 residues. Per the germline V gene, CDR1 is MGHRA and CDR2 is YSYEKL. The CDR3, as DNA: TGCGCCAGCAGTCACAGGGATAAAGGGACAGGGGAGACAGTTTCTTCTGGAAACACCATATATTTT. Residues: CASSHRDKGTGETVSSGNTIYF.

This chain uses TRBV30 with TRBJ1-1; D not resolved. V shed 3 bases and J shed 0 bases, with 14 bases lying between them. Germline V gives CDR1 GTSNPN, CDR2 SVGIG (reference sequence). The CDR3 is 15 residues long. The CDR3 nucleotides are TGTGCCTGGAGAACTCTGGAATTAATGAACACTGAAGCTTTCTTT. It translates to CAWRTLELMNTEAFF.

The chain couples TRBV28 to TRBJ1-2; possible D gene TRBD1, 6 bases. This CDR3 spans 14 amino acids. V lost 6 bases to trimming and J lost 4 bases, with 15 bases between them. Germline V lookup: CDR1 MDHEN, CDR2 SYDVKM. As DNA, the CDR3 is TGTGCCAGCAGAGCAGGGGATCTTCGCTATGGCTACACCTTC. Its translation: CASRAGDLRYGYTF.

CDR3: CASSQDGTEITDTQYF. In DNA form, the CDR3 reads TGTGCCAGCAGCCAAGATGGGACAGAGATAACAGATACGCAGTATTTT. This chain links TRBV4-2 with TRBJ2-3; the match to TRBD1 covers 7 bases. J was trimmed by 3 bases and V by 0 bases; bases with no gene match: 6. This CDR3 comprises 16 residues. The germline V gene has CDR1 LGHNA and CDR2 YNFKEQ.

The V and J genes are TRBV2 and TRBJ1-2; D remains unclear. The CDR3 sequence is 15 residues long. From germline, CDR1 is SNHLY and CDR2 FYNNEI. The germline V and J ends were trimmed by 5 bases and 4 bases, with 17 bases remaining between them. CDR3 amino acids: CASSSPGQAFYGYTF. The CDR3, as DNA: TGTGCCAGCAGTTCCCCTGGGCAGGCCTTCTATGGCTACACCTTC.